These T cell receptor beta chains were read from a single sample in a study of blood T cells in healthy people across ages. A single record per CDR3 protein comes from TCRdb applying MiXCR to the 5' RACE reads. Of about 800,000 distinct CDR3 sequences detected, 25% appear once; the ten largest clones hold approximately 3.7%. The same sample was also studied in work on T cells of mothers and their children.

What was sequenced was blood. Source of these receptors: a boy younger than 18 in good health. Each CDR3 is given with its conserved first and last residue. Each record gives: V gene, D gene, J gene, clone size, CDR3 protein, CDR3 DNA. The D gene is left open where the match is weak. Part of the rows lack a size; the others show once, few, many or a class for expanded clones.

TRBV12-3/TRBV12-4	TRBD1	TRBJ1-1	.	CASSQGRGQANTEAFF	TGTGCCAGCAGTCAAGGCCGGGGACAGGCGAACACTGAAGCTTTCTTT
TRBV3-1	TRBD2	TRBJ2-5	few	CASSPRRGVETQYF	TGTGCCAGCAGCCCACGGCGGGGGGTAGAGACCCAGTACTTC
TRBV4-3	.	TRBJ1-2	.	CASSGRGARAYGYTF	TGCGCCAGCAGCGGCCGAGGGGCGCGGGCCTATGGCTACACCTTC
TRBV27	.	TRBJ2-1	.	CASSLEGNGDEQFF	TGTGCCAGCAGTTTAGAGGGCAATGGGGATGAGCAGTTCTTC
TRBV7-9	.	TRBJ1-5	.	CASSSRGQSQHF	TGTGCCAGCAGCTCCCGGGGTCAGTCCCAGCATTTT
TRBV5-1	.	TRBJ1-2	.	CASSFAGDGYTF	TGCGCCAGCAGCTTCGCCGGGGATGGCTACACCTTC
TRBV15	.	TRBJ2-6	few	CATGKVVAGANVLTF	TGTGCCACGGGGAAGGTGGTAGCTGGGGCCAACGTCCTGACTTTC
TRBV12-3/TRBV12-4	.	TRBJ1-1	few	CASSLQVLTEAFF	TGTGCCAGCAGTTTACAGGTACTCACTGAAGCTTTCTTT
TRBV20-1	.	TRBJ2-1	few	CSAPTSNEQFF	TGCAGTGCCCCGACTAGCAATGAGCAGTTCTTC
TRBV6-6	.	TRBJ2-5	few	CATMKRAFQETQYF	TGTGCCACTATGAAGAGGGCTTTCCAAGAGACCCAGTACTTC
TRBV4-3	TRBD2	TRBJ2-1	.	CASSQDDVAGARYEQFF	TGCGCCAGCAGCCAAGATGACGTAGCGGGAGCACGGTATGAGCAGTTCTTC
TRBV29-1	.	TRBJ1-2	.	CSAAAGQGYTF	TGCAGCGCCGCGGCGGGGCAGGGCTACACCTTC
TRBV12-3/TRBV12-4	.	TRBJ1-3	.	CASSSIAIYINTIYF	TGTGCCAGCAGTTCGATAGCCATTTACATAAACACCATATATTTT
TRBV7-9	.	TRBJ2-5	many	CASMGRPDQETQYF	TGTGCCAGCATGGGCAGGCCTGACCAAGAGACCCAGTACTTC
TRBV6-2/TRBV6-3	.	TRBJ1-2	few	CASSNGGTGGYTF	TGTGCCAGCAGTAACGGGGGTACCGGTGGCTACACCTTC
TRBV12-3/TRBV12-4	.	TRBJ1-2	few	CASSFGQTYGYTF	TGTGCCAGCAGTTTTGGACAGACCTATGGCTACACCTTC
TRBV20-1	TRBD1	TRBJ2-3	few	CSATGGSTDTQYF	TGCAGTGCCACAGGGGGTAGCACAGATACGCAGTATTTT
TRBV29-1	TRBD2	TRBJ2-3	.	CSVIAGGTDTQYF	TGCAGCGTCATAGCGGGGGGAACAGATACGCAGTATTTT
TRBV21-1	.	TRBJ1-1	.	CASSKGDQGYEAFF	TGTGCCAGCAGCAAAGGGGATCAAGGTTATGAAGCTTTCTTT
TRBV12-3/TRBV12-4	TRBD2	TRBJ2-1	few	CASTFLSGGPGGEQFF	TGTGCCAGCACCTTCCTTAGCGGGGGGCCGGGAGGTGAGCAGTTCTTC
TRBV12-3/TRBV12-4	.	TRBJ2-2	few	CASSSTMNTGELFF	TGTGCCAGCAGTTCCACAATGAACACCGGGGAGCTGTTTTTT
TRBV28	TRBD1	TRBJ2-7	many	CASSLSLGTGSYEQYF	TGTGCCAGCAGTCTTTCGTTGGGGACAGGGTCCTACGAGCAGTACTTC
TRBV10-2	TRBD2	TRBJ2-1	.	CASSGLAGKNEQFF	TGCGCCAGCAGTGGACTAGCGGGGAAGAATGAGCAGTTCTTC
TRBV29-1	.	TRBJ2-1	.	CSGQGTNEQFF	TGCAGCGGCCAGGGGACTAATGAGCAGTTCTTC
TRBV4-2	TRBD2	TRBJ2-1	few	CASSQEGGLAGYNEQFF	TGTGCCAGCAGCCAAGAGGGAGGACTAGCGGGCTACAATGAGCAGTTCTTC
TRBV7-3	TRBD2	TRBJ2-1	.	CASSLASGSIHEQFF	TGTGCCAGCAGCTTAGCTAGCGGGAGTATCCATGAGCAGTTCTTC